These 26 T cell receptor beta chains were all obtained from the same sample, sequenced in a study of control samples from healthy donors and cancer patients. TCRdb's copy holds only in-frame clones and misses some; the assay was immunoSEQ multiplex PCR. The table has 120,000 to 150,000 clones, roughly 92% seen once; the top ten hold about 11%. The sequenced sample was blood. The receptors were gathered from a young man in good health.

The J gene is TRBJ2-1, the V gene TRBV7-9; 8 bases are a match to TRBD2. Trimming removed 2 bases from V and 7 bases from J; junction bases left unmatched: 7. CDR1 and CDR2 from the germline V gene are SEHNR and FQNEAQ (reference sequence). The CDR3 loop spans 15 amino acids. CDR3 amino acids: CASSLISGSKNEQFF. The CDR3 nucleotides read TGTGCCAGCAGCTTAATCAGCGGGAGTAAGAATGAGCAGTTCTTC.

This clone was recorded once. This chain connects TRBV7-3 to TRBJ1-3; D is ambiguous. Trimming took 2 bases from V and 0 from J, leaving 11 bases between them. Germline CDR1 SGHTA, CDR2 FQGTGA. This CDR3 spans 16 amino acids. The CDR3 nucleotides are TGTGCCAGCAGCTTACGCCCAGAGTCCTCTGGAAACACCATATATTTT. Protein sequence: CASSLRPESSGNTIYF.

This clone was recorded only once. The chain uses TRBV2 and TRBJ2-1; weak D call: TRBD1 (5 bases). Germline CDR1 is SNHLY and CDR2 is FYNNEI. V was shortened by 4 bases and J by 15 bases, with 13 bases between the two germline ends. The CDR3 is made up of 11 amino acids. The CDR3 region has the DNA TGTGCCAGCAGTGGGCAAAGGGGTACGTTCTTC. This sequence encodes CASSGQRGTFF.

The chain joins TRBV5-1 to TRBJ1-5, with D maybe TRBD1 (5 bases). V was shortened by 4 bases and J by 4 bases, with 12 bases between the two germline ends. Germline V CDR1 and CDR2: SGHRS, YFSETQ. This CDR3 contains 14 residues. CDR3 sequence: CASSASGLNQPQHF. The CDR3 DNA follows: TGCGCCAGCAGCGCATCAGGGTTAAATCAGCCCCAGCATTTT.

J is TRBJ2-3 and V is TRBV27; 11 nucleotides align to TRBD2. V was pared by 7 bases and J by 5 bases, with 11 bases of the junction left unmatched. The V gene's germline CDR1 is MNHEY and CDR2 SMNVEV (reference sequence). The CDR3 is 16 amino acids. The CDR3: CASNTISGRGLDTQYF. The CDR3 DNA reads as TGTGCCAGCAATACGATTAGCGGGAGGGGTTTAGATACGCAGTATTTT.

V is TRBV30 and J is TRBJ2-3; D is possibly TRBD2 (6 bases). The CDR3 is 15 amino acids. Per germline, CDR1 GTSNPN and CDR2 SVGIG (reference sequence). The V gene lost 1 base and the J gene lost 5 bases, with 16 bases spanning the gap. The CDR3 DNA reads TGTGCCTGGAGTGCCGATTTTGCGCGGGGAGATACGCAGTATTTT. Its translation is CAWSADFARGDTQYF.

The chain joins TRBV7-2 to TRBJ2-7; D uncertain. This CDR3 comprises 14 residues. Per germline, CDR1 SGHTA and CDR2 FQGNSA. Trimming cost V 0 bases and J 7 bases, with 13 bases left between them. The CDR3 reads CASSLARDMREQYF. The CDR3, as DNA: TGTGCCAGCAGCTTAGCTAGAGATATGAGGGAGCAGTACTTC. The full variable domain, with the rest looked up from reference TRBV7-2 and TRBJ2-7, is GAGVSQSPSNKVTEKGKDVELRCDPISGHTALYWYRQSLGQGLEFLIYFQGNSAPDKSGLPSDRFSAERTGGSVSTLTIQRTQQEDSAVYLCASSLARDMREQYFGPGTRLTVT.

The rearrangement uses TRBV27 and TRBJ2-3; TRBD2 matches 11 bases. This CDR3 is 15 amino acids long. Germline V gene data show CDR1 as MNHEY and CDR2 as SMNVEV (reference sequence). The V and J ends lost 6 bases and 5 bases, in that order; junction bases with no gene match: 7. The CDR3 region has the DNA TGTGCCAGCAGCTATGTTGGACTAGCGGGAGATACGCAGTATTTT. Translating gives CASSYVGLAGDTQYF.

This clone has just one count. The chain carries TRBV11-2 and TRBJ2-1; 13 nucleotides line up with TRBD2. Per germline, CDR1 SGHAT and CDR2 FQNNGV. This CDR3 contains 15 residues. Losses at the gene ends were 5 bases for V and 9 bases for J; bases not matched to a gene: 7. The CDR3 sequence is CASSRTSGRGGEQFF. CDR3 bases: TGTGCCAGCAGCCGAACTAGCGGGAGGGGGGGTGAGCAGTTCTTC. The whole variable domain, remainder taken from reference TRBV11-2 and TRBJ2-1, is EAGVAQSPRYKIIEKRQSVAFWCNPISGHATLYWYQQILGQGPKLLIQFQNNGVVDDSQLPKDRFSAERLKGVDSTLKIQPAKLEDSAVYLCASSRTSGRGGEQFFGPGTRLTVL.

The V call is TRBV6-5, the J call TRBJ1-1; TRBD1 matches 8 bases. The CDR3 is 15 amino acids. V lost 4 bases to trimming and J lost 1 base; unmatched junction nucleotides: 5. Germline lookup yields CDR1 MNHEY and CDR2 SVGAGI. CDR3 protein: CASSSPDRANTEAFF. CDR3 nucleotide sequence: TGTGCCAGCAGTTCCCCGGACAGGGCGAACACTGAAGCTTTCTTT.

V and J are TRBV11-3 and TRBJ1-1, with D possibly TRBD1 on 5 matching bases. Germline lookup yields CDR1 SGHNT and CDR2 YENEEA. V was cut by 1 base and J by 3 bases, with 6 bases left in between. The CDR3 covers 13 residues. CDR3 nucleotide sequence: TGTGCCAGCAGCTTAGTCAGGGACACTGAAGCTTTCTTT. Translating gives CASSLVRDTEAFF.

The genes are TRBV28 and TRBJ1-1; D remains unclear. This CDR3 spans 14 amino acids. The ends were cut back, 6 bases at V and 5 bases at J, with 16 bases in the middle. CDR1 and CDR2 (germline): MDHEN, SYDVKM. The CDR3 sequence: CASSPGRAGTEAFF. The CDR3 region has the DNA TGTGCCAGCAGCCCCGGACGGGCTGGGACTGAAGCTTTCTTT. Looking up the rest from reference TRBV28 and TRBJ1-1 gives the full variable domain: DVKVTQSSRYLVKRTGEKVFLECVQDMDHENMFWYRQDPGLGLRLIYFSYDVKMKEKGDIPEGYSVSREKKERFSLILESASTNQTSMYLCASSPGRAGTEAFFGQGTRLTVV.

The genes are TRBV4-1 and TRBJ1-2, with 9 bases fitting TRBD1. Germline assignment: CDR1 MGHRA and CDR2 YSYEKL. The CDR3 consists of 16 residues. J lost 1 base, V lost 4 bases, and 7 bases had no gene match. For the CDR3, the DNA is TGCGCCAGCAGCCCTACAGGGGGCGCGGGTAACTATGGCTACACCTTC. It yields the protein CASSPTGGAGNYGYTF.

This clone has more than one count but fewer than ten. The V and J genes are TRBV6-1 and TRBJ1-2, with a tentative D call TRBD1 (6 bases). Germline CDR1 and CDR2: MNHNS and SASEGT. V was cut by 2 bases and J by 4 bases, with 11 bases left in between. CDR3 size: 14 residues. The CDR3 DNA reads TGTGCCAGCAGTGAAATAGGGACACCCTATGGCTACACCTTC. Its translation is CASSEIGTPYGYTF.

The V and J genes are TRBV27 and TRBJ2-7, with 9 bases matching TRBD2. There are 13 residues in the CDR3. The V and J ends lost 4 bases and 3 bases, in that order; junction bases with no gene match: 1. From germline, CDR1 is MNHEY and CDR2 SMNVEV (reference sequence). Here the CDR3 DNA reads TGTGCCAGCAGTTCGACTAGCGGCTACGAGCAGTACTTC. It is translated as CASSSTSGYEQYF.

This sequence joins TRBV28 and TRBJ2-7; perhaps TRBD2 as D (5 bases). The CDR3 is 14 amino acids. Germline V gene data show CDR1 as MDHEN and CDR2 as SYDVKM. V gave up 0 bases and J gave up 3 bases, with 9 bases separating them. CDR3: CASSLWLAVYEQYF. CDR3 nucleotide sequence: TGTGCCAGCAGTTTATGGCTAGCCGTCTACGAGCAGTACTTC. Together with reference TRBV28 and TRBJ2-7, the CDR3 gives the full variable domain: DVKVTQSSRYLVKRTGEKVFLECVQDMDHENMFWYRQDPGLGLRLIYFSYDVKMKEKGDIPEGYSVSREKKERFSLILESASTNQTSMYLCASSLWLAVYEQYFGPGTRLTVT.

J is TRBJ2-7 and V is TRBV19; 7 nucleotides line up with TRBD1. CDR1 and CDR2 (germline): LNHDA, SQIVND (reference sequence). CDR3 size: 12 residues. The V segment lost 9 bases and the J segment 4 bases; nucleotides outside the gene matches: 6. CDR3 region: CASGTVPYEQYF. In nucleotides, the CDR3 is TGTGCCAGCGGGACAGTACCTTACGAGCAGTACTTC.

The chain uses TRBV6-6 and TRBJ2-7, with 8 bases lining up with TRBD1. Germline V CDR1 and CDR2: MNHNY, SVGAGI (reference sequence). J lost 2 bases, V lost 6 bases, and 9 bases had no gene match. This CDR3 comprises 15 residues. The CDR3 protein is CASSPGQGSPYEQYF. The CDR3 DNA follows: TGTGCCAGCAGCCCCGGACAGGGAAGCCCCTACGAGCAGTACTTC.

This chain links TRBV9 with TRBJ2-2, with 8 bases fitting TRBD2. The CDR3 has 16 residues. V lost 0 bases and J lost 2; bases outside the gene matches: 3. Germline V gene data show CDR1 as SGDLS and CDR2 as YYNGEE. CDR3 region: CASSVGGGRNTGELFF. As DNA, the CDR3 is TGTGCCAGCAGCGTAGGCGGGGGGCGCAACACCGGGGAGCTGTTTTTT.

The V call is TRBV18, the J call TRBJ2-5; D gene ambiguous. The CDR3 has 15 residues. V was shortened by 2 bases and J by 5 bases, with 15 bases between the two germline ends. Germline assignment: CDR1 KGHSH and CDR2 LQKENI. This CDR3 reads CASSPLGALGETQYF. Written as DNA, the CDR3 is TGTGCCAGCTCACCATTGGGTGCGTTGGGGGAGACCCAGTACTTC.

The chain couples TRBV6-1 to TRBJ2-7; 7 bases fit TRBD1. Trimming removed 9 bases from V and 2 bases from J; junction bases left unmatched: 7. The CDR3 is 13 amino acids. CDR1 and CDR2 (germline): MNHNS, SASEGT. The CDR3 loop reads CASGQADPYEQYF. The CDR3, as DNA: TGTGCCAGTGGACAGGCTGATCCCTACGAGCAGTACTTC.

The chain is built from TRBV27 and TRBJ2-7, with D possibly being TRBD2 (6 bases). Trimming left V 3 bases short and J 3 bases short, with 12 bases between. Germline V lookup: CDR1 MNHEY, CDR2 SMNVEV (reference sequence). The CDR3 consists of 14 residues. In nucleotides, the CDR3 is TGTGCCAGCAGTTTTTACACCGGGGGCTACGAGCAGTACTTC. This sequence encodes CASSFYTGGYEQYF.

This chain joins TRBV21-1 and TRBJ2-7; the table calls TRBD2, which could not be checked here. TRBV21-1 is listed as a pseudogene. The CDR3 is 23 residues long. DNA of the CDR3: TGTGCCAGCAGCAAACGGTTGCGGGAGGGCCGCAAAAGGGCATCATTCGGCAAATACGAGCAGTACTTC. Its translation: CASSKRLREGRKRASFGKYEQYF.

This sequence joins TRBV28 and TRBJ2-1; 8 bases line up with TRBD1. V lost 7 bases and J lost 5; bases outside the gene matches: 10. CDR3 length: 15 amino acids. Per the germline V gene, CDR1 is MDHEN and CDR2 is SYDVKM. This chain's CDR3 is CASTVGQGAHNEQFF. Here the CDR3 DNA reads TGTGCCAGCACCGTCGGACAGGGCGCCCACAATGAGCAGTTCTTC. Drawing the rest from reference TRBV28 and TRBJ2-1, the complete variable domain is DVKVTQSSRYLVKRTGEKVFLECVQDMDHENMFWYRQDPGLGLRLIYFSYDVKMKEKGDIPEGYSVSREKKERFSLILESASTNQTSMYLCASTVGQGAHNEQFFGPGTRLTVL.

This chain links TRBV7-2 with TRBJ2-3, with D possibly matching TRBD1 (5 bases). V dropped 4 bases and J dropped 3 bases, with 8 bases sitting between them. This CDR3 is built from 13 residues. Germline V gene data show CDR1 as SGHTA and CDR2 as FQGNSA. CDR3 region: CASSSRVTDTQYF. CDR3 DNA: TGTGCCAGCAGCTCCAGGGTAACAGATACGCAGTATTTT.

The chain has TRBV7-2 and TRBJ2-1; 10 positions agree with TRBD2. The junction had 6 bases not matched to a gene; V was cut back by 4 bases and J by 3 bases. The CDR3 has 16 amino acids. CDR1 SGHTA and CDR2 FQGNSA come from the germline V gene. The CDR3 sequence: CASSSRTSGNYNEQFF. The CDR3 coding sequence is TGTGCCAGCAGCTCGCGGACTAGCGGAAACTACAATGAGCAGTTCTTC.